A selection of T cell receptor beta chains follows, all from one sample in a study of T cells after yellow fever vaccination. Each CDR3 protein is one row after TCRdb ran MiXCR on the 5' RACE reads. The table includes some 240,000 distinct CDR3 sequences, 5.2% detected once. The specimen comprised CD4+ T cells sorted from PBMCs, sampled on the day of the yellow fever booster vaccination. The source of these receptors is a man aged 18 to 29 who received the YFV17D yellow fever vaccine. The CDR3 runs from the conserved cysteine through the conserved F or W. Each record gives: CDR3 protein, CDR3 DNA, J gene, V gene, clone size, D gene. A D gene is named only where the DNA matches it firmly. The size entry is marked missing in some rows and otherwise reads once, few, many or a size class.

CDR3aa: CASSLDRGRLAFF
CDR3nt: TGTGCCAGCAGCCTGGACAGGGGAAGGTTAGCTTTCTTT
j_gene: TRBJ1-1
v_gene: TRBV27
abundance: .
d_gene: TRBD1

CDR3aa: CASSTGTGSNQPQHF
CDR3nt: TGTGCCAGCAGCACCGGGACTGGTAGCAATCAGCCCCAGCATTTT
j_gene: TRBJ1-5
v_gene: TRBV7-9
abundance: many
d_gene: .

CDR3aa: CATTQGAAAGQYF
CDR3nt: TGTGCCACCACCCAGGGGGCAGCGGCGGGGCAGTACTTC
j_gene: TRBJ2-7
v_gene: TRBV7-9
abundance: few
d_gene: TRBD1

CDR3aa: CSARTKRQTGKSQPQHF
CDR3nt: TGCAGTGCTAGAACCAAAAGACAGACAGGGAAGTCTCAGCCCCAGCATTTT
j_gene: TRBJ1-5
v_gene: TRBV20-1
abundance: many
d_gene: TRBD1

CDR3aa: CASSQDGGYGYTF
CDR3nt: TGTGCCAGCAGCCAGGACGGGGGTTACGGCTACACCTTC
j_gene: TRBJ1-2
v_gene: TRBV3-1
abundance: few
d_gene: .

CDR3aa: CASSARQLNTEAFF
CDR3nt: TGTGCCAGCAGCGCTCGACAACTGAACACTGAAGCTTTCTTT
j_gene: TRBJ1-1
v_gene: TRBV9
abundance: .
d_gene: .

CDR3aa: CASSRVLNTGELFF
CDR3nt: TGTGCCAGCTCAAGGGTCTTGAACACCGGGGAGCTGTTTTTT
j_gene: TRBJ2-2
v_gene: TRBV18
abundance: many
d_gene: .

CDR3aa: CASSLARGSANTEAFF
CDR3nt: TGTGCCAGCAGTTTAGCGCGGGGCAGTGCGAACACTGAAGCTTTCTTT
j_gene: TRBJ1-1
v_gene: TRBV12-3/TRBV12-4
abundance: .
d_gene: .

CDR3aa: CASSYSGKFRDTQYF
CDR3nt: TGTGCCAGCAGTTACTCGGGGAAGTTCCGAGATACGCAGTATTTT
j_gene: TRBJ2-3
v_gene: TRBV6-5
abundance: many
d_gene: .

CDR3aa: CASSPQGWETQYF
CDR3nt: TGTGCCAGCAGCCCACAGGGGTGGGAGACCCAGTACTTC
j_gene: TRBJ2-5
v_gene: TRBV7-2
abundance: few
d_gene: TRBD1

CDR3aa: CSARLRGANVLTF
CDR3nt: TGCAGTGCTAGGCTTCGTGGGGCCAACGTCCTGACTTTC
j_gene: TRBJ2-6
v_gene: TRBV20-1
abundance: few
d_gene: .

CDR3aa: CASSELGRGGFNEQFF
CDR3nt: TGTGCCAGCAGTGAGTTGGGGCGTGGGGGCTTCAATGAGCAGTTCTTC
j_gene: TRBJ2-1
v_gene: TRBV2
abundance: many
d_gene: .

CDR3aa: CASSYRDRGDTQQYF
CDR3nt: TGCGCCAGCAGCTACCGGGACAGGGGAGATACCCAGCAGTACTTC
j_gene: TRBJ2-7
v_gene: TRBV5-1
abundance: .
d_gene: TRBD1

CDR3aa: CASSPLDRAEQFF
CDR3nt: TGCGCCAGCAGCCCCCTGGACAGGGCTGAGCAGTTCTTC
j_gene: TRBJ2-1
v_gene: TRBV5-1
abundance: many
d_gene: TRBD1

CDR3aa: CASSPAVTGELFF
CDR3nt: TGTGCCAGCAGCCCGGCAGTCACCGGGGAGCTGTTTTTT
j_gene: TRBJ2-2
v_gene: TRBV7-3
abundance: many
d_gene: .

CDR3aa: CSASGTGDTDTQYF
CDR3nt: TGCAGTGCTAGCGGGACAGGAGACACAGATACGCAGTATTTT
j_gene: TRBJ2-3
v_gene: TRBV20-1
abundance: many
d_gene: TRBD1

CDR3aa: CATLVRGRQETQYF
CDR3nt: TGTGCCACATTGGTCCGAGGGAGGCAAGAGACCCAGTACTTC
j_gene: TRBJ2-5
v_gene: TRBV7-8
abundance: .
d_gene: .

CDR3aa: CASSGQGETQYF
CDR3nt: TGTGCCAGCAGTGGACAGGGGGAGACCCAGTACTTC
j_gene: TRBJ2-5
v_gene: TRBV11-2
abundance: many
d_gene: TRBD1

CDR3aa: CASSLDRGDEKLFF
CDR3nt: TGCGCCAGCAGCTTGGACAGGGGGGATGAAAAACTGTTTTTT
j_gene: TRBJ1-4
v_gene: TRBV5-1
abundance: few
d_gene: TRBD1

CDR3aa: CASSLRGASRGGTDTQYF
CDR3nt: TGTGCCAGCAGCCTCAGAGGGGCTAGCCGCGGGGGCACAGATACGCAGTATTTT
j_gene: TRBJ2-3
v_gene: TRBV4-2
abundance: .
d_gene: .

CDR3aa: CASSSLAGGPRMTGELFF
CDR3nt: TGTGCCAGCAGCTCGTTAGCGGGGGGGCCTAGGATGACCGGGGAGCTGTTTTTT
j_gene: TRBJ2-2
v_gene: TRBV7-8
abundance: many
d_gene: TRBD2

CDR3aa: CASKVETDNSPLHF
CDR3nt: TGTGCCAGCAAGGTGGAGACTGATAATTCACCCCTCCACTTT
j_gene: TRBJ1-6
v_gene: TRBV6-5
abundance: few
d_gene: .

CDR3aa: CATSDYWTGEGYTF
CDR3nt: TGTGCCACCAGTGATTATTGGACAGGGGAAGGCTACACCTTC
j_gene: TRBJ1-2
v_gene: TRBV24-1
abundance: .
d_gene: TRBD1

CDR3aa: CSARDDGGAKNIQYF
CDR3nt: TGCAGTGCTAGAGATGACGGTGGAGCCAAAAACATTCAGTACTTC
j_gene: TRBJ2-4
v_gene: TRBV20-1
abundance: few
d_gene: .

CDR3aa: CASSRRPQGVVGTGELFF
CDR3nt: TGTGCCAGCAGCCGCCGACCACAGGGGGTCGTCGGCACCGGGGAGCTGTTTTTT
j_gene: TRBJ2-2
v_gene: TRBV6-5
abundance: .
d_gene: TRBD1

CDR3aa: CASRQRGVDNEQFF
CDR3nt: TGTGCCAGCAGACAGCGGGGGGTAGACAATGAGCAGTTCTTC
j_gene: TRBJ2-1
v_gene: TRBV6-2/TRBV6-3
abundance: many
d_gene: TRBD2

CDR3aa: CDSSQGAGLAYEQYF
CDR3nt: TGTGACAGCAGCCAAGGGGCAGGGTTAGCATACGAGCAGTACTTC
j_gene: TRBJ2-7
v_gene: TRBV4-2
abundance: .
d_gene: .

CDR3aa: CSARRDTSSYEQYF
CDR3nt: TGCAGTGCTAGGAGGGACACGAGCTCCTACGAGCAGTACTTC
j_gene: TRBJ2-7
v_gene: TRBV20-1
abundance: .
d_gene: .

CDR3aa: CASSQRNPFEQYF
CDR3nt: TGTGCCAGCAGTCAAAGGAATCCCTTCGAGCAGTACTTC
j_gene: TRBJ2-7
v_gene: TRBV7-2
abundance: .
d_gene: .

CDR3aa: CASSLGGLGGETQYF
CDR3nt: TGTGCCAGCAGCTTAGGGGGACTAGGGGGGGAGACCCAGTACTTC
j_gene: TRBJ2-5
v_gene: TRBV7-2
abundance: .
d_gene: TRBD2

CDR3aa: CASSQDGTRGYTDTQYF
CDR3nt: TGTGCCAGCAGCCAAGATGGTACTAGGGGATACACAGATACGCAGTATTTT
j_gene: TRBJ2-3
v_gene: TRBV4-2
abundance: few
d_gene: .

CDR3aa: CASSLVLGRGNSPLHF
CDR3nt: TGTGCCAGCAGCTTAGTGCTGGGACGCGGGAATTCACCCCTCCACTTT
j_gene: TRBJ1-6
v_gene: TRBV7-9
abundance: .
d_gene: .

CDR3aa: CASSAGLAGGPGPGELFF
CDR3nt: TGTGCCAGCAGCGCCGGGCTAGCGGGGGGGCCGGGTCCCGGGGAGCTGTTTTTT
j_gene: TRBJ2-2
v_gene: TRBV11-1
abundance: .
d_gene: TRBD2

CDR3aa: CASRARGSYEQYF
CDR3nt: TGTGCCAGCAGGGCCAGGGGGTCCTACGAGCAGTACTTC
j_gene: TRBJ2-7
v_gene: TRBV6-2/TRBV6-3
abundance: few
d_gene: TRBD1

CDR3aa: CSAEARSRKSTDTQYF
CDR3nt: TGCAGTGCCGAGGCACGCTCACGAAAAAGCACAGATACGCAGTATTTT
j_gene: TRBJ2-3
v_gene: TRBV20-1
abundance: many
d_gene: .

CDR3aa: CASSRRPGTEAFF
CDR3nt: TGTGCCAGCAGTCGTAGACCGGGAACTGAAGCTTTCTTT
j_gene: TRBJ1-1
v_gene: TRBV7-2
abundance: many
d_gene: .

CDR3aa: CAIGEQQPETQYF
CDR3nt: TGTGCCATCGGGGAACAGCAACCGGAGACCCAGTACTTC
j_gene: TRBJ2-5
v_gene: TRBV10-3
abundance: few
d_gene: .

CDR3aa: CASSLWNTRSPLHF
CDR3nt: TGTGCCAGCAGTTTATGGAACACACGGTCACCCCTCCACTTT
j_gene: TRBJ1-6
v_gene: TRBV27
abundance: .
d_gene: .

CDR3aa: CASSQGGTSGVAGELFF
CDR3nt: TGCGCCAGCAGCCAAGGTGGGACTAGCGGGGTCGCCGGGGAGCTGTTTTTT
j_gene: TRBJ2-2
v_gene: TRBV4-3
abundance: many
d_gene: TRBD2

CDR3aa: CASNYDLAGGIQFAQFF
CDR3nt: TGTGCCAGCAATTACGACCTAGCGGGGGGTATACAATTTGCGCAGTTCTTC
j_gene: TRBJ2-1
v_gene: TRBV6-2/TRBV6-3
abundance: .
d_gene: TRBD2

CDR3aa: CASSGTLRNTEAFF
CDR3nt: TGTGCCAGCAGCGGGACACTAAGAAACACTGAAGCTTTCTTT
j_gene: TRBJ1-1
v_gene: TRBV7-9
abundance: many
d_gene: .

CDR3aa: CSVGSGQGAHEQYF
CDR3nt: TGCAGCGTTGGGTCGGGACAGGGGGCTCATGAGCAGTACTTC
j_gene: TRBJ2-7
v_gene: TRBV29-1
abundance: many
d_gene: TRBD1

CDR3aa: CASSRVPGLAGGLNEQFF
CDR3nt: TGTGCCAGCAGCCGAGTCCCGGGACTAGCGGGGGGGCTAAATGAGCAGTTCTTC
j_gene: TRBJ2-1
v_gene: TRBV7-3
abundance: .
d_gene: TRBD2

CDR3aa: CASSQEIQRGTTGELFF
CDR3nt: TGCGCCAGCAGCCAAGAGATCCAGCGGGGGACCACCGGGGAGCTGTTTTTT
j_gene: TRBJ2-2
v_gene: TRBV4-3
abundance: few
d_gene: TRBD2

CDR3aa: CASSQGSQGPGAQYF
CDR3nt: TGCGCCAGCAGCCAAGGTAGTCAGGGGCCGGGGGCGCAGTATTTT
j_gene: TRBJ2-3
v_gene: TRBV4-1
abundance: .
d_gene: .

CDR3aa: CASTFSRTNYEQYF
CDR3nt: TGTGCCAGCACCTTCTCCAGGACTAACTACGAGCAGTACTTC
j_gene: TRBJ2-7
v_gene: TRBV7-2
abundance: many
d_gene: .

CDR3aa: CSARRGYNEQFF
CDR3nt: TGCAGTGCTAGGAGGGGGTACAATGAGCAGTTCTTC
j_gene: TRBJ2-1
v_gene: TRBV20-1
abundance: few
d_gene: .

CDR3aa: CASSFRAGELFF
CDR3nt: TGTGCCAGCAGCTTTCGGGCCGGGGAGCTGTTTTTT
j_gene: TRBJ2-2
v_gene: TRBV7-2
abundance: many
d_gene: .

CDR3aa: CASSQVGVDRGADTQYF
CDR3nt: TGCGCCAGCAGCCAAGTAGGGGTTGACAGGGGGGCAGATACGCAGTATTTT
j_gene: TRBJ2-3
v_gene: TRBV4-1
abundance: .
d_gene: TRBD1

CDR3aa: CASSGGGSLTDTQYF
CDR3nt: TGTGCCAGCAGTGGCGGGGGTAGCTTAACAGATACGCAGTATTTT
j_gene: TRBJ2-3
v_gene: TRBV12-3/TRBV12-4
abundance: few
d_gene: TRBD2

CDR3aa: CANTTRQAAHYEQYF
CDR3nt: TGTGCCAACACTACACGACAGGCCGCACACTACGAGCAGTACTTC
j_gene: TRBJ2-7
v_gene: TRBV6-4
abundance: .
d_gene: .

CDR3aa: CASSWDGYSNQPQHF
CDR3nt: TGTGCCAGCAGCTGGGACGGGTATAGCAATCAGCCCCAGCATTTT
j_gene: TRBJ1-5
v_gene: TRBV7-9
abundance: .
d_gene: .

CDR3aa: CASHRRYNEQFF
CDR3nt: TGTGCCAGCCATCGAAGATACAATGAGCAGTTCTTC
j_gene: TRBJ2-1
v_gene: TRBV27
abundance: .
d_gene: .